Shown below are 20 T cell receptor beta chains from a single sample sequenced in a study of blood T cell repertoires in COVID-19. Only in-frame clones appear in the TCRdb table, and some are missing; sequencing was by immunoSEQ multiplex PCR. The sample holds fewer than 150,000 clones, roughly 89% seen once. The sequenced sample was peripheral blood. These TCRs come from a woman between 40 and 50 years old with acute or convalescent COVID-19.

This chain's CDR3 is CASSGLQLRDGYTF. Here the CDR3 DNA reads TGTGCCAGTAGTGGGTTGCAACTCAGGGATGGCTACACCTTC. The chain is built from TRBV19 and TRBJ1-2; TRBD1 might be the D (5 bases). This CDR3 contains 14 residues. The V end was cut by 5 bases, the J end by 6 bases, with 16 bases between. Germline CDR1 and CDR2: LNHDA and SQIVND (reference sequence).

The V call is TRBV27, the J call TRBJ2-7; 16 bases align to TRBD2. The CDR3 is 17 residues long. Per germline, CDR1 MNHEY and CDR2 SMNVEV (reference sequence). V was clipped by 5 bases and J by 7 bases; unmatched bases: 11. This CDR3 is CASSPRMGLAGGVEQYF. As DNA, the CDR3 is TGTGCCAGCAGTCCGAGGATGGGACTAGCGGGGGGGGTAGAGCAGTACTTC.

The chain recombines TRBV18 with TRBJ1-1, with 11 bases matching TRBD1. V gave up 1 base and J gave up 8 bases; unmatched junction bases: 3. The CDR3 is made up of 14 amino acids. The V gene's germline CDR1 is KGHSH and CDR2 LQKENI. CDR3 region: CASSPQWTGGEAFF. As DNA, the CDR3 is TGTGCCAGCTCACCACAATGGACAGGGGGCGAAGCTTTCTTT.

V usage is TRBV6-6 and J usage is TRBJ2-7, with D possibly matching TRBD1 (5 bases). CDR3 length: 13 residues. Trimming took 0 bases from V and 3 from J, leaving 6 bases between them. CDR1 is MNHNY and CDR2 is SVGAGI in the germline V gene (reference sequence). CDR3 region: CASSYSQGYEQYF. Written as DNA, the CDR3 is TGTGCCAGCAGTTACTCCCAGGGCTACGAGCAGTACTTC.

The genes are TRBV6-5 and TRBJ2-7; TRBD1 is a possible D gene (5 bases). This CDR3 contains 16 residues. The V gene's germline CDR1 is MNHEY and CDR2 SVGAGI. Trimming cost V 0 bases and J 1 base, with 13 bases left between them. The CDR3 coding sequence is TGTGCCAGCAGTTACTCGAACCAGGGCCGTTCCTACGAGCAGTACTTC. It is translated as CASSYSNQGRSYEQYF.

The chain joins TRBV9 to TRBJ2-5; D possibly corresponds to TRBD2 (7 bases). Trimming left V 0 bases short and J 2 bases short, with 14 bases between. The V gene's germline CDR1 is SGDLS and CDR2 YYNGEE. The length of the CDR3 is 16 residues. DNA of the CDR3: TGTGCCAGCAGCGTAGTCGGGGGGCCAATACAAGAGACCCAGTACTTC. It yields the protein CASSVVGGPIQETQYF.

This clone has a single count. V usage is TRBV7-2 and J usage is TRBJ1-3, with D possibly TRBD1 on 6 matching bases. Deletions cut 1 base from V and 1 base from J, with 8 bases between. The CDR3 totals 15 residues. The germline V gene has CDR1 SGHTA and CDR2 FQGNSA. In DNA form, the CDR3 reads TGTGCCAGCAGCTTAGTTACAGGGTCTGGAAACACCATATATTTT. It is translated as CASSLVTGSGNTIYF. Together with reference TRBV7-2 and TRBJ1-3, the CDR3 gives the full variable domain: GAGVSQSPSNKVTEKGKDVELRCDPISGHTALYWYRQSLGQGLEFLIYFQGNSAPDKSGLPSDRFSAERTGGSVSTLTIQRTQQEDSAVYLCASSLVTGSGNTIYFGEGSWLTVV.

The chain uses TRBV7-9 and TRBJ2-7, with 8 bases identical to TRBD1. This CDR3 comprises 17 residues. Germline CDR1 reads SEHNR; CDR2 reads FQNEAQ (reference sequence). V gave up 4 bases and J gave up 3 bases; unmatched junction bases: 14. CDR3 nucleotide sequence: TGTGCCAGCAGCTCACTCGCCGGGACAGGTGGCCTCTACGAGCAGTACTTC. Protein sequence: CASSSLAGTGGLYEQYF.

The chain links TRBV5-4 to TRBJ2-5; D perhaps matches TRBD2 (6 bases). V dropped 4 bases and J dropped 7 bases, with 11 bases sitting between them. CDR3 size: 12 residues. Germline lookup yields CDR1 SGHNT and CDR2 YYREEE (reference sequence). The CDR3 nucleotides read TGTGCCAGCAGCACGGACGGGGGGACCCAGTACTTC. Translating it yields CASSTDGGTQYF. The entire variable domain, with the rest obtained from reference TRBV5-4 and TRBJ2-5, is as follows: ETGVTQSPTHLIKTRGQQVTLRCSSQSGHNTVSWYQQALGQGPQFIFQYYREEENGRGNFPPRFSGLQFPNYSSELNVNALELDDSALYLCASSTDGGTQYFGPGTRLLVL.

The chain is built from TRBV7-6 and TRBJ2-7, with D tentatively TRBD2 (5 bases). Germline-derived CDR1 and CDR2 are SGHVS and FNYEAQ. V was cut by 2 bases and J by 1 base, with 9 bases left in between. CDR3 length equals 14 residues. The CDR3 spells CASSLSGQSYEQYF. In nucleotides, the CDR3 is TGTGCCAGCAGCTTAAGCGGCCAGTCCTACGAGCAGTACTTC.

This chain links TRBV18 with TRBJ1-1; D is unresolved. The CDR3 has 13 amino acids. The germline V gene has CDR1 KGHSH and CDR2 LQKENI. Trimming took off 3 bases at V and 5 bases at J, with 10 bases between the two ends. CDR3 DNA: TGTGCCAGCTCACCCGTGACACGGACTGAAGCTTTCTTT. Translated, it gives CASSPVTRTEAFF.

V and J are TRBV11-2 and TRBJ2-1, with 9 bases matching TRBD2. This CDR3 has 19 amino acids. V lost 0 bases to trimming and J lost 0 bases; unmatched junction nucleotides: 9. Germline CDR1 and CDR2: SGHAT and FQNNGV. This CDR3 reads CASSLEGLAAHSSYNEQFF. CDR3 in DNA: TGTGCCAGCAGCTTAGAGGGACTAGCTGCACATAGCTCCTACAATGAGCAGTTCTTC.

This clone showed up just once. The rearrangement joins TRBV10-3 to TRBJ1-5; 7 positions agree with TRBD1. Trimming cost V 0 bases and J 1 base; bases outside gene matches: 0. CDR3 length: 15 amino acids. Per germline, CDR1 ENHRY and CDR2 SYGVKD. The CDR3 nucleotides read TGTGCCATCAGTGAGTCGACAGGGAGCAATCAGCCCCAGCATTTT. It is translated as CAISESTGSNQPQHF.

The chain uses TRBV6-5 and TRBJ1-4, with no clear D. Germline lookup yields CDR1 MNHEY and CDR2 SVGAGI. Trimming left V 2 bases short and J 5 bases short, with 9 bases between. The CDR3 sequence is 14 residues long. In DNA form, the CDR3 reads TGTGCCAGCAGTTACGGCCGTTTCAATGAAAAACTGTTTTTT. Its translation: CASSYGRFNEKLFF.

The V gene is TRBV7-2, the J gene TRBJ1-6; D gene uncertain. CDR3 length: 14 amino acids. CDR1 SGHTA and CDR2 FQGNSA come from the germline V gene. Trimming pared 1 base from V and 6 bases from J, leaving 7 bases between. In DNA, the CDR3 is TGTGCCAGCAGCTTAGTCGGGTTTAATTCACCCCTCCACTTT. Residues: CASSLVGFNSPLHF. The full variable domain, its missing parts supplied by reference TRBV7-2 and TRBJ1-6, is GAGVSQSPSNKVTEKGKDVELRCDPISGHTALYWYRQSLGQGLEFLIYFQGNSAPDKSGLPSDRFSAERTGGSVSTLTIQRTQQEDSAVYLCASSLVGFNSPLHFGNGTRLTVT.

This rearrangement joins TRBV4-3 to TRBJ2-7; possible D gene TRBD1, 7 bases. Trimming shortened V by 4 bases and J by 4 bases, and 14 bases separated the two germline ends. The CDR3 extends over 14 amino acids. Germline V lookup: CDR1 LGHNA, CDR2 YSLEER. The CDR3 is CASSRGTVDYEQYF. The CDR3 coding sequence is TGCGCCAGCAGCCGCGGGACAGTTGATTACGAGCAGTACTTC.

The chain carries TRBV14 and TRBJ2-5; TRBD2 is a possible D gene (5 bases). V lost 0 bases and J lost 4, with 9 bases in between. Germline CDR1 SGHDN, CDR2 FVKESK. The CDR3 has 14 amino acids. The CDR3 here is CASSQERAGETQYF. In nucleotides, the CDR3 is TGTGCCAGCAGCCAAGAGAGGGCCGGAGAGACCCAGTACTTC.

The DNA for the CDR3 is TGTGCCAGCAGTTTCGGACTAGGGCATGGCTACACCTTC. Encoded protein: CASSFGLGHGYTF. This sequence joins TRBV12-3 or TRBV12-4 and TRBJ1-2; D is ambiguous. V dropped 3 bases and J dropped 6 bases, with 11 bases sitting between them. This CDR3 is 13 amino acids long.

The rearrangement links TRBV28 to TRBJ2-3, with 9 nucleotides matching TRBD2. This CDR3 region has 13 residues. Germline V gene lookup returns CDR1 MDHEN and CDR2 SYDVKM. Germline trimming cut 11 bases from V and 11 bases from J; bases unmatched to any gene: 14. CDR3 coding DNA: TGTGCCGGCATGGCGGGGGGGGCGGGGAAGCAGTATTTT. Translated, it gives CAGMAGGAGKQYF.

This clone was found once. The J gene is TRBJ1-3, the V gene TRBV6-1; D may be TRBD1 (5 bases). Germline lookup yields CDR1 MNHNS and CDR2 SASEGT. Trimming removed 2 bases from V and 4 bases from J, with 12 bases in between. This CDR3 has 15 amino acids. CDR3 protein: CASSEMTAYGNTIYF. CDR3 sequence (DNA): TGTGCCAGCAGTGAAATGACAGCTTACGGAAACACCATATATTTT.